The next 19 T cell receptor beta chains were all read from a single sample in a study of CD8+ T cells in alopecia areata. Reverse transcription of extracted RNA yielded cDNA, which provided the sequencing template. The table came from immunoSEQ multiplex PCR; TCRdb's copy has only in-frame clones and leaves some out. The data contain fewer than 100,000 clones, 35% to 50% of them singletons. The sample comprised CD4+ T cells sorted from blood. All receptors come from a human donor with alopecia areata.

The chain employs TRBV29-1 and TRBJ2-1, with TRBD2 matching 16 bases. This CDR3 has 13 residues. After removal of 7 bases from V and 7 bases from J, the junction contained 1 base not matched to a gene. Germline assignment: CDR1 SQVTM and CDR2 ANQGSEA. This CDR3 is CSGGLAGGNEQFF. The CDR3 nucleotides are TGCAGCGGGGGACTAGCGGGAGGGAATGAGCAGTTCTTC.

In this sample, this clone turned up a few times. The chain combines TRBV9 with TRBJ2-3; 9 nucleotides match TRBD1. The CDR3 spans 15 residues. Trimming removed 2 bases from V and 2 bases from J; junction bases left unmatched: 3. Germline V gene sequence: CDR1 SGDLS, CDR2 YYNGEE. CDR3: CASSVGTGPTDTQYF. The CDR3 DNA reads as TGTGCCAGCAGCGTGGGGACAGGGCCCACAGATACGCAGTATTTT.

The chain uses TRBV2 and TRBJ1-2; D is possibly TRBD1 (6 bases). The CDR3 loop spans 10 amino acids. The germline gives CDR1 SNHLY, CDR2 FYNNEI. The V end lost 6 bases, the J end lost 12 bases, and 11 bases lay between the germline ends. The DNA for the CDR3 is TGTGCCAGCAGACAGGGAGGCCACACCTTC. It translates to CASRQGGHTF.

The V gene is TRBV2, the J gene TRBJ2-5, with D unclear. This CDR3 has 11 amino acids. V lost 6 bases, J lost 3 bases, and 5 bases lay in between. The germline CDR1 and CDR2 sequences are SNHLY and FYNNEI. For the CDR3, the DNA is TGTGCCAGCAGCGTTAAAGAGACCCAGTACTTC. Translation: CASSVKETQYF. Supplemented by reference TRBV2 and TRBJ2-5, the full variable domain reads EPEVTQTPSHQVTQMGQEVILRCVPISNHLYFYWYRQILGQKVEFLVSFYNNEISEKSEIFDDQFSVERPDGSNFTLKIRSTKLEDSAMYFCASSVKETQYFGPGTRLLVL.

This chain connects TRBV30 to TRBJ2-1; D remains ambiguous. The CDR3 covers 12 residues. Trimming removed 0 bases from V and 14 bases from J, with 14 bases in between. CDR1 GTSNPN and CDR2 SVGIG come from the germline V gene (reference sequence). As DNA, the CDR3 is TGTGCCTGGAGTGTCCTCCCCGCTTTCAAGTTCTTC. Its translation: CAWSVLPAFKFF.

The rearrangement uses TRBV27 and TRBJ2-3; unclear D gene. Germline loops: CDR1 MNHEY, CDR2 SMNVEV (reference sequence). Deletions cut 8 bases from V and 6 bases from J, with 12 bases between. CDR3 length: 12 residues. The CDR3 DNA follows: TGTGCCAGCGACCCAATCCGGGATACGCAGTATTTT. It is translated as CASDPIRDTQYF.

This clone has only a few counts. The rearrangement joins TRBV2 to TRBJ2-1; 9 nucleotides line up with TRBD2. The V gene's germline CDR1 is SNHLY and CDR2 FYNNEI. The J segment lost 5 bases and the V segment lost 2 bases, leaving 4 bases of the junction unmatched. The CDR3 totals 15 residues. The CDR3 region is CASSESGRPNNEQFF. The CDR3 coding sequence is TGTGCCAGCAGTGAAAGCGGGAGGCCTAACAATGAGCAGTTCTTC.

This clone turned up a few times. This chain uses TRBV29-1 with TRBJ1-2, with D possibly TRBD1 on 5 matching bases. V lost 5 bases and J 8 bases, leaving 21 bases between the germline ends. This CDR3 contains 14 residues. From germline, CDR1 is SQVTM and CDR2 ANQGSEA. CDR3 coding DNA: TGCAGCGTTTCGGGGCGGGGGATTGTCTCCGGCTACACCTTC. This sequence encodes CSVSGRGIVSGYTF.

This clone was recorded a few times. This sample includes further DNA sequences coding for the same CDR3. The rearrangement joins TRBV6-6 to TRBJ2-3; the D call may be TRBD1 or TRBD2 (5 bases each). This CDR3 spans 15 amino acids. Germline V gives CDR1 MNHNY, CDR2 SVGAGI (reference sequence). Trimming removed 2 bases at V and 0 bases at J, with 9 bases between. CDR3 nucleotide sequence: TGTGCCAGCAGTTACGGGGGAACTAGCACAGATACGCAGTATTTT. Its protein product is CASSYGGTSTDTQYF.

The rearrangement joins TRBV29-1 to TRBJ1-1; the D is unclear. Germline V gene sequence: CDR1 SQVTM, CDR2 ANQGSEA. V lost 3 bases and J lost 14, with 10 bases in between. CDR3 size: 9 residues. CDR3 sequence: CSVEETSFF. DNA of the CDR3: TGCAGCGTTGAGGAGACGTCCTTCTTT. The entire variable domain, with the rest obtained from reference TRBV29-1 and TRBJ1-1, is as follows: SAVISQKPSRDICQRGTSLTIQCQVDSQVTMMFWYRQQPGQSLTLIATANQGSEATYESGFVIDKFPISRPNLTFSTLTVSNMSPEDSSIYLCSVEETSFFGQGTRLTVV.

V usage is TRBV30 and J usage is TRBJ1-1; possible D gene TRBD1, 5 bases. The V gene lost 7 bases and the J gene lost 2 bases, with 8 bases spanning the gap. The germline V gene encodes CDR1 GTSNPN and CDR2 SVGIG (reference sequence). The CDR3 has 11 amino acids. The CDR3 DNA reads as TGTGCCTTAGACAGAAACACTGAAGCTTTCTTT. Its translation: CALDRNTEAFF.

There are a few counts of this clone. The rearrangement uses TRBV29-1 and TRBJ1-1; maybe TRBD1 (5 bases). The V and J ends lost 5 bases and 11 bases respectively, with 15 bases between them. The CDR3 runs 11 residues. Germline assignment: CDR1 SQVTM and CDR2 ANQGSEA. The CDR3 bases are TGCAGCGTTCTAGTAGCCGAGGGGGCTTTCTTT. Protein: CSVLVAEGAFF.

In its sample, this clone was seen a few times. V is TRBV28 and J is TRBJ2-7, with TRBD1 identical over 9 bases. Losses at the gene ends were 4 bases for V and 5 bases for J; bases not matched to a gene: 9. The germline gives CDR1 MDHEN, CDR2 SYDVKM. This CDR3 spans 15 amino acids. The CDR3 reads CASSSPGQGSHEQYF. CDR3 coding DNA: TGTGCCAGCAGTTCTCCGGGACAGGGTTCCCACGAGCAGTACTTC. Together with reference TRBV28 and TRBJ2-7, the CDR3 gives the full variable domain: DVKVTQSSRYLVKRTGEKVFLECVQDMDHENMFWYRQDPGLGLRLIYFSYDVKMKEKGDIPEGYSVSREKKERFSLILESASTNQTSMYLCASSSPGQGSHEQYFGPGTRLTVT.

This clone occurred a few times. The rearrangement uses TRBV30 and TRBJ2-7; no clear D. Trimming took 2 bases from V and 1 from J, leaving 3 bases between them. The CDR3 has 11 residues. Per germline, CDR1 GTSNPN and CDR2 SVGIG (reference sequence). The DNA of the CDR3 is TGTGCCTGGAGTCTTTCCTACGAGCAGTACTTC. As protein: CAWSLSYEQYF. The full variable domain, completed using reference TRBV30 and TRBJ2-7, is SQTIHQWPATLVQPVGSPLSLECTVEGTSNPNLYWYRQAAGRGLQLLFYSVGIGQISSEVPQNLSASRPQDRQFILSSKKLLLSDSGFYLCAWSLSYEQYFGPGTRLTVT.

V and J are TRBV28 and TRBJ2-1, with 11 bases lining up with TRBD2. Trimming removed 3 bases from V and 15 bases from J; junction bases left unmatched: 13. Germline V lookup: CDR1 MDHEN, CDR2 SYDVKM. This CDR3 contains 15 residues. The CDR3 sequence is CASSLTRGSGRARFF. Written as DNA, the CDR3 is TGTGCCAGCAGTTTGACGAGAGGTAGCGGGAGGGCGCGGTTCTTC. The entire variable domain, with the rest obtained from reference TRBV28 and TRBJ2-1, is as follows: DVKVTQSSRYLVKRTGEKVFLECVQDMDHENMFWYRQDPGLGLRLIYFSYDVKMKEKGDIPEGYSVSREKKERFSLILESASTNQTSMYLCASSLTRGSGRARFFGPGTRLTVL.

The rearrangement links TRBV29-1 to TRBJ2-5; TRBD2 is a possible D gene (5 bases). Germline V gene sequence: CDR1 SQVTM, CDR2 ANQGSEA. This CDR3 contains 14 residues. The ends were cut back, 5 bases at V and 4 bases at J, with 17 bases in the middle. CDR3 sequence (DNA): TGCAGCGTTTCCGAGGGTGGGCGGCGAGAGACCCAGTACTTC. Amino acid sequence: CSVSEGGRRETQYF.

This chain connects TRBV20-1 to TRBJ1-1; D is uncertain. Trimming cost V 1 base and J 6 bases, with 6 bases left between them. This CDR3 comprises 11 residues. Germline-derived CDR1 and CDR2 are DFQATT and SNEGSKA (reference sequence). The CDR3 sequence: CSARVTSEAFF. The CDR3 coding sequence is TGCAGTGCTAGAGTTACCTCTGAAGCTTTCTTT.

This clone was observed a handful of times. The V gene is TRBV29-1, the J gene TRBJ2-2; possible D gene TRBD1, 7 bases. The V end lost 4 bases, the J end lost 3 bases, and 15 bases lay between the germline ends. The CDR3 runs 15 residues. Germline V gives CDR1 SQVTM, CDR2 ANQGSEA. The CDR3 sequence: CSVGGGGLHTGELFF. The CDR3 nucleotides read TGCAGCGTTGGTGGAGGGGGCCTTCACACCGGGGAGCTGTTTTTT.

This clone was seen just once. V is TRBV7-9 and J is TRBJ2-7; TRBD1 agrees at 12 bases. Trimming cost V 7 bases and J 6 bases; bases outside gene matches: 7. The germline CDR1 and CDR2 sequences are SEHNR and FQNEAQ (reference sequence). This CDR3 comprises 14 residues. The CDR3 sequence: CASTSGTGGVEQYF. CDR3 bases: TGTGCCAGCACTTCGGGGACAGGGGGCGTCGAGCAGTACTTC.